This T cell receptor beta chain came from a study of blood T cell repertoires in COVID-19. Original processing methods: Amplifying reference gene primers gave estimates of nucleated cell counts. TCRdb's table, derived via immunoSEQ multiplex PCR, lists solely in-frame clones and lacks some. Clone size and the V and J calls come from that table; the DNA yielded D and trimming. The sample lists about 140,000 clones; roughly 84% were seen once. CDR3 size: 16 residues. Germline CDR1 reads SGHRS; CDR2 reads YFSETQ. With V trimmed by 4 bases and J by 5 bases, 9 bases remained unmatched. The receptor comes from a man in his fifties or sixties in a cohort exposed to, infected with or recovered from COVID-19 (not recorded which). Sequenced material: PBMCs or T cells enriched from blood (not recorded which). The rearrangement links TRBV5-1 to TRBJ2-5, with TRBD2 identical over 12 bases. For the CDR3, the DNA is TGCGCCAGCAGCCTTCAACTAGCGGGAGGAGGGGAGACCCAGTACTTC. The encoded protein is CASSLQLAGGGETQYF.